Presented here are 5 T cell receptor beta chains from one specimen sequenced in a study of OX40 agonist ivuxolimab in advanced cancers. TCRdb's copy holds only in-frame clones and misses some; the assay was immunoSEQ multiplex PCR. This table holds about 20,000 clones, roughly three quarters found once. Sequencing was performed on CD4+ or CD8+ T cells sorted from blood, taken in a trial of the OX40 agonist ivuxolimab. Receptor source: an adult with an advanced solid tumor such as melanoma, head and neck, liver or kidney cancer.

This chain joins TRBV21-1 and TRBJ2-5. TRBV21-1 is marked as a pseudogene. CDR3 size: 8 residues. The CDR3 here is CARETQYF. The CDR3 region has the DNA TGTGCCAGGGAGACCCAGTACTTC.

V and J are TRBV7-9 and TRBJ2-3; D call uncertain. The germline CDR1 and CDR2 sequences are SEHNR and FQNEAQ (reference sequence). Trimming removed 8 bases from V and 4 bases from J, with 19 bases in between. CDR3 length: 15 amino acids. The CDR3 DNA follows: TGTGCCAGCCAGCTTTCGGTCCCCCCCCCAGATACGCAGTATTTT. Its protein is CASQLSVPPPDTQYF.

V is TRBV27 and J is TRBJ1-1; D is uncertain. Germline V CDR1 and CDR2: MNHEY, SMNVEV (reference sequence). V lost 6 bases and J lost 1, with 9 bases in between. This CDR3 region has 13 residues. The CDR3 is CASRLSENTEAFF. Here the CDR3 DNA reads TGTGCCAGCAGGCTGAGTGAGAACACTGAAGCTTTCTTT.

V gene TRBV28 combines with J gene TRBJ2-1; D is unresolved. The germline V and J ends were trimmed by 5 bases and 0 bases, with 17 bases remaining between them. Germline V CDR1 and CDR2: MDHEN, SYDVKM. The CDR3 contains 17 residues. This chain's CDR3 is CASSISEDPSSYNEQFF. In DNA form, the CDR3 reads TGTGCCAGCAGTATATCTGAAGACCCCAGCTCCTACAATGAGCAGTTCTTC.

This clone was counted ten times or more. This rearrangement joins TRBV28 to TRBJ2-7, with D perhaps matching TRBD1 or TRBD2 (5 bases each). CDR1 and CDR2 (germline): MDHEN, SYDVKM. The length of the CDR3 is 16 residues. V was clipped by 10 bases and J by 0 bases, with 22 bases between them. CDR3 nucleotide sequence: TGTGCCACCCTCCTTGCTAAATATGGGGGCTCCTACGAGCAGTACTTC. It yields the protein CATLLAKYGGSYEQYF. The variable domain in full, completed from reference TRBV28 and TRBJ2-7, reads DVKVTQSSRYLVKRTGEKVFLECVQDMDHENMFWYRQDPGLGLRLIYFSYDVKMKEKGDIPEGYSVSREKKERFSLILESASTNQTSMYLCATLLAKYGGSYEQYFGPGTRLTVT.